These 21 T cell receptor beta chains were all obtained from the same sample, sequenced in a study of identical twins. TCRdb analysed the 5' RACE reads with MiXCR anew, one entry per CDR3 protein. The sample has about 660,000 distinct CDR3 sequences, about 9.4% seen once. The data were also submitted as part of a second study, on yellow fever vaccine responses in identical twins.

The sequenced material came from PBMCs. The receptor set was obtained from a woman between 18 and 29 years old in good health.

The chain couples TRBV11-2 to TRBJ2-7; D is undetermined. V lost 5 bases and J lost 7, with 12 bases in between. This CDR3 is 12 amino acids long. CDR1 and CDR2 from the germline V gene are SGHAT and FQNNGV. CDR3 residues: CASSLMFGEQYF. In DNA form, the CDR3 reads TGTGCCAGCAGCCTAATGTTCGGGGAGCAGTACTTC.

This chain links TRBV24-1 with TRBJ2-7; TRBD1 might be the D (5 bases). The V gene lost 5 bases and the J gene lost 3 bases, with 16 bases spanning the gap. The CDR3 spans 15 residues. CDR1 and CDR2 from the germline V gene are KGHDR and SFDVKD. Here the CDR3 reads CATSGSGHHLYEQYF. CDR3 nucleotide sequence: TGTGCCACCAGTGGCTCAGGACACCACCTCTACGAGCAGTACTTC.

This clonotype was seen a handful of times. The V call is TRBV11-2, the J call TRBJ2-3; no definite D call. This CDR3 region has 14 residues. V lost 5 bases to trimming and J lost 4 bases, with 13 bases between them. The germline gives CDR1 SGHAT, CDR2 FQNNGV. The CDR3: CASSPRPTADTQYF. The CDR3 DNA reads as TGTGCCAGCAGCCCTCGACCCACCGCAGATACGCAGTATTTT.

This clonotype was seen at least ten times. CDR3 in amino acids: CASSQASGYGYTF. CDR3 sequence (DNA): TGTGCCAGCAGCCAAGCGTCAGGGTATGGCTACACCTTC. V is TRBV3-1 and J is TRBJ1-2; tentatively, D is TRBD1 (5 bases). The V end lost 1 base, the J end lost 5 bases, and 8 bases lay between the germline ends. The CDR3 sequence is 13 residues long. Germline V gene sequence: CDR1 LGHDT, CDR2 YNNKEL (reference sequence).

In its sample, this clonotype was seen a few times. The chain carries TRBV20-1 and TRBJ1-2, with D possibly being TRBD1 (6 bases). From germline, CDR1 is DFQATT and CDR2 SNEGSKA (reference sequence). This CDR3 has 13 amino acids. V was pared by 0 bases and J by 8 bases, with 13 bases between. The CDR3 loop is CSARDWQGIGYTF. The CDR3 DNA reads TGCAGTGCTAGAGATTGGCAGGGGATAGGCTACACCTTC.

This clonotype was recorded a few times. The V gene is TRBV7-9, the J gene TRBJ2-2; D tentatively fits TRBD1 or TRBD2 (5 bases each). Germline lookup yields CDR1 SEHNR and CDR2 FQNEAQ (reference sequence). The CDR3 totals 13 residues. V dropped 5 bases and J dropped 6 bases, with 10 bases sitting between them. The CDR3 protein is CASSPRDPGELFF. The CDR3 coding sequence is TGTGCCAGCAGCCCCAGGGACCCCGGGGAGCTGTTTTTT.

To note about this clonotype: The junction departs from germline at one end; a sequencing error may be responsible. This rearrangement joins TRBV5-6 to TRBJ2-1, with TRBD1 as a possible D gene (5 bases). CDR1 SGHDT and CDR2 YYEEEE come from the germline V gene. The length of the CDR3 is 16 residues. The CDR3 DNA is TGTGCCAGCGGCTTCAGGGTGAGTTCCTCCTACAATGAGCAGTTCTTC. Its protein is CASGFRVSSSYNEQFF.

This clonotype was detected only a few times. CDR3 loop: CASSQVPGLAGELFF. CDR3 bases: TGTGCCAGCAGCCAAGTTCCGGGGCTGGCCGGGGAGCTGTTTTTT. V and J are TRBV14 and TRBJ2-2; either TRBD1 or TRBD2 may supply D (5 bases each). Trimming took off 1 base at V and 6 bases at J, with 12 bases between the two ends. The CDR3 is 15 amino acids. Germline lookup yields CDR1 SGHDN and CDR2 FVKESK.

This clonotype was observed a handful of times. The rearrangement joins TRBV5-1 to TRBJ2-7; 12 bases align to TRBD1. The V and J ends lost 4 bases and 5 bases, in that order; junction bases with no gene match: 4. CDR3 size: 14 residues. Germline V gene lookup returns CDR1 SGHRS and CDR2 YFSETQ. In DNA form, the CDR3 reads TGCGCCAGCAGCATCGGGACAGGGGGCGACGAGCAGTACTTC. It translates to CASSIGTGGDEQYF.

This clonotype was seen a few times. The CDR3 nucleotides read TGTGCCAGCTCACCCCCGGGAGGGTGTGATCAGCCCCAGCATTTT. The encoded protein is CASSPPGGCDQPQHF. This chain joins TRBV18 and TRBJ1-5; D is unresolved. CDR1 and CDR2 from the germline V gene are KGHSH and LQKENI. V dropped 3 bases and J dropped 5 bases, with 14 bases sitting between them. There are 15 residues in the CDR3.

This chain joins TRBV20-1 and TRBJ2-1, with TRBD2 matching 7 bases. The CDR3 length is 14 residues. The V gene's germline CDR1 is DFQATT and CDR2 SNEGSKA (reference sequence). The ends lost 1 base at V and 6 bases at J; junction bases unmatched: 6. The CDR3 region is CSARGASGTNEQFF. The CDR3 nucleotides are TGCAGTGCTAGAGGGGCGAGCGGGACCAATGAGCAGTTCTTC.

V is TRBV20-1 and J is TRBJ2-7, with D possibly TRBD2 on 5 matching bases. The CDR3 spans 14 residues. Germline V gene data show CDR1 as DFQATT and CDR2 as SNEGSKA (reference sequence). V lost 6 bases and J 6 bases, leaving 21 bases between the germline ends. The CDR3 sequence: CSATAGVSRGEQYF. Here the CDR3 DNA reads TGCAGTGCCACTGCCGGGGTGAGCCGGGGCGAGCAGTACTTC.

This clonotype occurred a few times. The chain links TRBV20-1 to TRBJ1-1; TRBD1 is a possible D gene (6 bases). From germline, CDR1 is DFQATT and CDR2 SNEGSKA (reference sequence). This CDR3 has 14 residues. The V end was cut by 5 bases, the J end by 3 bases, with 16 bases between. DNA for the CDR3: TGCAGTGCTCCGGAAGGGACAAGGGACACTGAAGCTTTCTTT. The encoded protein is CSAPEGTRDTEAFF.

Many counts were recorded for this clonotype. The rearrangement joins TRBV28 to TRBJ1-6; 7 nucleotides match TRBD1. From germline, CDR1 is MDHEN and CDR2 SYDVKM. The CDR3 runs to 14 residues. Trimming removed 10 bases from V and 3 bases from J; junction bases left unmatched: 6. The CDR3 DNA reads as TGTGCCATCGGAGCAGGGGGCTATAATTCACCCCTCCACTTT. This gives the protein CAIGAGGYNSPLHF. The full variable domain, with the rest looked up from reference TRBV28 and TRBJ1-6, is DVKVTQSSRYLVKRTGEKVFLECVQDMDHENMFWYRQDPGLGLRLIYFSYDVKMKEKGDIPEGYSVSREKKERFSLILESASTNQTSMYLCAIGAGGYNSPLHFGNGTRLTVT.

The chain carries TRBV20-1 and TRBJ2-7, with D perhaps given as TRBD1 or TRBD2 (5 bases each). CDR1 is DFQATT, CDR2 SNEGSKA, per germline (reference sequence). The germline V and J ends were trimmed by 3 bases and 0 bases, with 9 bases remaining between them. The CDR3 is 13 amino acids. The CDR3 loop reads CSARGVTSYEQYF. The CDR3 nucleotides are TGCAGTGCTAGGGGGGTTACCTCCTACGAGCAGTACTTC.

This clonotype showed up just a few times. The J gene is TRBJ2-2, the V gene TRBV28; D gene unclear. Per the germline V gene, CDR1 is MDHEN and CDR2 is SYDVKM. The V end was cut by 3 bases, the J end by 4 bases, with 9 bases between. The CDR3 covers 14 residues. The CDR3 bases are TGTGCCAGCAGTTTCCCCCTCGGCACCGGGGAGCTGTTTTTT. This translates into CASSFPLGTGELFF.

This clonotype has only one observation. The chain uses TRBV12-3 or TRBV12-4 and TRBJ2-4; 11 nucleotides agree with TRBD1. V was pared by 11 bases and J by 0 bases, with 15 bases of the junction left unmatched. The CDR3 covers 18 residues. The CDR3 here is CARLQGDRGSLAKNIQYF. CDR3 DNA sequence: TGTGCCCGCTTGCAAGGGGACAGGGGGTCACTAGCCAAAAACATTCAGTACTTC.

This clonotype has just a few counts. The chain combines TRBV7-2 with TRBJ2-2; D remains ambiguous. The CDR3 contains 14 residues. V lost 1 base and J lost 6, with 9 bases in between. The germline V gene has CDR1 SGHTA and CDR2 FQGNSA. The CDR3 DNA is TGTGCCAGCAGCTTAGACTTTGGCGCCGGGGAGCTGTTTTTT. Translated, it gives CASSLDFGAGELFF.

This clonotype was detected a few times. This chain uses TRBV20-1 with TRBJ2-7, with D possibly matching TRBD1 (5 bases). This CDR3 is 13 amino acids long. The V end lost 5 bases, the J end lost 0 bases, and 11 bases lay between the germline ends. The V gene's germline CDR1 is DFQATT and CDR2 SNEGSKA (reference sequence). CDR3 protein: CSAPDSSSYEQYF. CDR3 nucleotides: TGCAGTGCTCCTGACAGCAGCTCCTACGAGCAGTACTTC.

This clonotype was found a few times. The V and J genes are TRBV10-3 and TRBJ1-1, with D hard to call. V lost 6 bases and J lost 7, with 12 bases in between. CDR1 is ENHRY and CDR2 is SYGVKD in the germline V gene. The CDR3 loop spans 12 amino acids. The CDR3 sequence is CAISGTVSEAFF. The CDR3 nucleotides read TGTGCCATCAGCGGCACAGTGAGTGAAGCTTTCTTT.

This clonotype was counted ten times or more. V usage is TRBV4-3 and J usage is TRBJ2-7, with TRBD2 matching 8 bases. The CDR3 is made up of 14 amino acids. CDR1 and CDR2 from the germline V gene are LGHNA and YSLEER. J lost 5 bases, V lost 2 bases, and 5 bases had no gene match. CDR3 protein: CASSQTGRVNEQYF. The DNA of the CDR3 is TGCGCCAGCAGCCAAACCGGGAGGGTAAACGAGCAGTACTTC.